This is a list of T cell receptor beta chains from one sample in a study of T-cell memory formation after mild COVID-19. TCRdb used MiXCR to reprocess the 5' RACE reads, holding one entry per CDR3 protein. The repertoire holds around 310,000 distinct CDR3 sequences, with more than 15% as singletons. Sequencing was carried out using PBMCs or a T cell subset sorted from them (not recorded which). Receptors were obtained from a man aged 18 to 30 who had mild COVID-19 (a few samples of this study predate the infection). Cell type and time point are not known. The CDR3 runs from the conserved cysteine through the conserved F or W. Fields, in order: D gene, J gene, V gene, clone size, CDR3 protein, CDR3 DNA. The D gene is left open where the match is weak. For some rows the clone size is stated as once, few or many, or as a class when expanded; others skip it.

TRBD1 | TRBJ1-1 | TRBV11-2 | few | CASSSRTGGRMNTEAFF | TGTGCCAGCAGCTCTCGGACAGGGGGCCGAATGAACACTGAAGCTTTCTTT
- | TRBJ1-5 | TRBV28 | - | CASGPGTQPQHF | TGTGCCAGCGGGCCAGGGACTCAGCCCCAGCATTTT
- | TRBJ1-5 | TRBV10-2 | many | CASSPERDQPQHF | TGCGCCAGCAGCCCCGAGAGGGATCAGCCCCAGCATTTT
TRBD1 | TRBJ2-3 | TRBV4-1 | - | CASSLLAGGNTDTQYF | TGCGCCAGCAGCCTATTAGCAGGGGGAAACACAGATACGCAGTATTTT
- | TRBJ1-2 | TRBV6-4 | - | CASSSGQSGYTF | TGTGCCAGCAGTTCAGGGCAGAGTGGCTACACCTTC
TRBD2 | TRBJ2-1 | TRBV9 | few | CASSVVASGGSYNEQFF | TGTGCCAGCAGCGTAGTGGCTAGCGGGGGCTCCTACAATGAGCAGTTCTTC
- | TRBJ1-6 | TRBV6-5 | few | CASSYADYYNSPLHF | TGTGCCAGCAGTTATGCAGACTACTATAATTCACCCCTCCACTTT
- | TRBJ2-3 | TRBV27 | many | CASSLSPRAPDTQYF | TGTGCCAGCAGTTTATCTCCGAGGGCACCAGATACGCAGTATTTT
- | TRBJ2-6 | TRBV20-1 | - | CSAIYSGANVLTF | TGCAGTGCTATCTACTCTGGGGCCAACGTCCTGACTTTC
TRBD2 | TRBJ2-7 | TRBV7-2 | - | CASSSRLAGGSYEQYF | TGTGCCAGCAGCTCCCGACTAGCGGGGGGGAGCTACGAGCAGTACTTC
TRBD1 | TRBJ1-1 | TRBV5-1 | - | CASSLAGGAGNTEAFF | TGCGCCAGCAGCTTGGCAGGGGGCGCAGGAAACACTGAAGCTTTCTTT
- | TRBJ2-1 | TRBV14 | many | CASSSGEGYGEQFF | TGTGCCAGCAGTTCGGGAGAAGGGTACGGTGAGCAGTTCTTC
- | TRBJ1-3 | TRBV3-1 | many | CASSQVGSGNTIYF | TGTGCCAGCAGCCAAGTAGGGTCTGGAAACACCATATATTTT
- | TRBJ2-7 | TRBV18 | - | CASSSKTGPYEQYF | TGTGCCAGCTCATCGAAGACAGGCCCCTACGAGCAGTACTTC
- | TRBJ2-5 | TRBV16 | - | CASSLVVGTEKETQYF | TGTGCCAGCAGCCTTGTGGTGGGGACGGAAAAAGAGACCCAGTACTTC
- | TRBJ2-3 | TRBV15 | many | CATSGVWGADTQYF | TGTGCCACCAGCGGGGTCTGGGGAGCAGATACGCAGTATTTT
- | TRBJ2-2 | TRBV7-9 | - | CATRGSTGELFF | TGTGCTACGAGGGGCTCCACCGGGGAGCTGTTTTTT
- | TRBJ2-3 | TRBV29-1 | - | CSVDGVTSTDTQYF | TGCAGCGTTGACGGGGTGACTAGCACAGATACGCAGTATTTT
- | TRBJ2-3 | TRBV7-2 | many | CASSLSGGADTQYF | TGTGCCAGCAGCTTGTCTGGGGGTGCAGATACGCAGTATTTT
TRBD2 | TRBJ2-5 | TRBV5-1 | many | CASSLAGTSGANQEKYF | TGCGCCAGCAGCTTGGCCGGGACTAGCGGGGCCAATCAAGAGAAGTACTTC
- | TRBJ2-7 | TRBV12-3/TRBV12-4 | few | CASGLESLRYEQYF | TGTGCCAGCGGTTTAGAGTCCCTCCGCTACGAGCAGTACTTC
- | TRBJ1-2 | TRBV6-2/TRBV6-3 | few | CASSYPLGGGYTF | TGTGCCAGCAGTTACCCTCTAGGGGGTGGCTACACCTTC
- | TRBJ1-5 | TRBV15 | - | CATSRERSRTLSNQPQHF | TGTGCCACCAGCAGAGAAAGGAGCCGGACACTAAGCAATCAGCCCCAGCATTTT
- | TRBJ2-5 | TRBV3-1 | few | CASSQAGAETQYF | TGTGCCAGCAGCCAGGCGGGGGCGGAGACCCAGTACTTC
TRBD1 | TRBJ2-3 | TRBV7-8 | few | CASSKRQGFTDTQYF | TGTGCCAGCAGTAAGAGACAGGGGTTCACAGATACGCAGTATTTT
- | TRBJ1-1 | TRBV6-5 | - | CASSYSIVENTEAFF | TGTGCCAGCAGTTACTCGATAGTTGAGAACACTGAAGCTTTCTTT
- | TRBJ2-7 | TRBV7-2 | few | CASSPSWAGTTYEQYF | TGTGCCAGCAGCCCATCTTGGGCCGGAACTACCTACGAGCAGTACTTC
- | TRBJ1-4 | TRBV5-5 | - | CASSFEAVNEKLFF | TGTGCCAGCAGCTTTGAGGCAGTTAATGAAAAACTGTTTTTT
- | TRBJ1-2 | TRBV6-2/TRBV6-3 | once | CASSSGPWGYTF | TGTGCCAGCAGTTCGGGACCTTGGGGCTACACCTTC
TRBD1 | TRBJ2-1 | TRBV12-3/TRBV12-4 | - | CASSFRGGTSNEQFF | TGTGCCAGCAGTTTTAGAGGGGGCACTTCCAATGAGCAGTTCTTC
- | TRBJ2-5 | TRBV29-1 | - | CSVEGGKEETQYF | TGCAGCGTTGAAGGTGGCAAAGAAGAGACCCAGTACTTC
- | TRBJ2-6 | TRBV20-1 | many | CSAIRTEGANVLTF | TGCAGTGCCATCCGGACAGAGGGGGCCAACGTCCTGACTTTC
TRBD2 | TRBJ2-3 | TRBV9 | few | CASSVARLAADTQYF | TGTGCCAGCAGCGTAGCTCGACTAGCGGCAGATACGCAGTATTTT
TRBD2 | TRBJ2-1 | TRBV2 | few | CASRGLAGGPYNEQFF | TGTGCCAGCAGGGGCTTAGCGGGGGGGCCGTACAATGAGCAGTTCTTC
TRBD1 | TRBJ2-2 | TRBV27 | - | CASSWGQGVGELFF | TGTGCCAGCAGTTGGGGACAGGGGGTCGGGGAGCTGTTTTTT
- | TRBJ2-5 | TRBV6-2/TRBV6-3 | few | CASSYSRGARDF | TGTGCCAGCAGTTACTCTCGGGGTGCTCGGGACTTC
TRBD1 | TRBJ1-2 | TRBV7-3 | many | CASSPGTGRGYTF | TGTGCCAGCAGCCCCGGGACAGGGCGAGGCTACACCTTC
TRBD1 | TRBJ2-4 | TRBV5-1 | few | CASSSQQGNRNIQYF | TGCGCCAGCAGTTCCCAACAGGGGAATCGGAACATTCAGTACTTC
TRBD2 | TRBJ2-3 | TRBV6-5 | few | CASSYTPGLADYSTDTQYF | TGTGCCAGCAGTTACACCCCGGGACTAGCGGACTATAGCACAGATACGCAGTATTTT
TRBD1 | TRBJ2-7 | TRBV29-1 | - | CSVESSGQGAYEQYF | TGCAGCGTTGAATCTTCGGGACAGGGGGCCTACGAGCAGTACTTC
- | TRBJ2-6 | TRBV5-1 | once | CASTFLGANVLTF | TGCGCCAGCACCTTTTTGGGGGCCAACGTCCTGACTTTC
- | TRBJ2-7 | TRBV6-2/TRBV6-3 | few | CASRPLRSYEQYF | TGTGCCAGCAGACCGCTACGAAGCTACGAGCAGTACTTC
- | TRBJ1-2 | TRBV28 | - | CASSLGGGIDYGYTF | TGTGCCAGCAGTTTGGGTGGGGGTATAGACTATGGCTACACCTTC
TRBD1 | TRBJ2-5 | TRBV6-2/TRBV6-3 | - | CASSYSGQGKTQYF | TGTGCCAGCAGTTACTCGGGACAGGGAAAGACCCAGTACTTC
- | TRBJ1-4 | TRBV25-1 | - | CASSGWTETNEKLFF | TGTGCCAGCAGTGGTTGGACGGAGACTAATGAAAAACTGTTTTTT